The TCR beta chain under discussion was sequenced for a study of blood T cell repertoires in COVID-19. Data came from immunoSEQ multiplex PCR; TCRdb stores just in-frame clones and leaves some out. The table has 150,000 to 200,000 clones, 80% to 90% seen once. The sequence came from a man in his 70s with active or convalescent COVID-19. The specimen sequenced was peripheral blood.

CDR3 amino acids: CASSHQGRSSYNEQFF. Here the CDR3 DNA reads TGTGCCAGCAGCCACCAGGGCAGATCCTCCTACAATGAGCAGTTCTTC. The chain combines TRBV7-9 with TRBJ2-1; D possibly corresponds to TRBD1 (5 bases). From germline, CDR1 is SEHNR and CDR2 FQNEAQ (reference sequence). The CDR3 consists of 16 residues. The V end was cut by 5 bases, the J end by 0 bases, with 14 bases between.